The next 22 T cell receptor beta chains were all read from a single sample in a study of CD8+CD57+ T cells in acquired aplastic anemia. An expansion of CD8+CD57+ cells by flow cytometry had been shown in patients chosen for sequencing. Profiles of TCR beta VDJ and CDR3 were generated from a genomic DNA template. TCRdb ran MiXCR on the reads and lists one entry per CDR3 protein. Altogether around 180,000 distinct CDR3 sequences are present, roughly 50% being singletons, with the ten largest covering 10% to 15%. Sample: sorted CD4+, CD8+, or CD8+CD57+ T cells (not recorded which) from PBMCs. The receptors derive from a human donor with aplastic anemia.

The chain employs TRBV19 and TRBJ2-7; perhaps TRBD2 as D (6 bases). The V gene's germline CDR1 is LNHDA and CDR2 SQIVND (reference sequence). V was trimmed by 5 bases and J by 2 bases, leaving 16 bases between them. The CDR3 loop spans 15 amino acids. In DNA form, the CDR3 reads TGTGCCAGTAGTCCAGCGGGTAGAGCCACCTACGAGCAGTACTTC. Translating gives CASSPAGRATYEQYF.

The rearrangement links TRBV7-8 to TRBJ2-5, with a tentative D call TRBD1 (5 bases). The CDR3 is 14 amino acids. The V gene's germline CDR1 is SGHVS and CDR2 FQNEAQ. V gave up 6 bases and J gave up 4 bases, with 15 bases separating them. The CDR3 DNA reads TGTGCCAGCAGTTACTGGGGCCTCGGAGAGACCCAGTACTTC. As protein: CASSYWGLGETQYF.

There are many counts of this clonotype. The chain combines TRBV20-1 with TRBJ1-1, with unresolved D. CDR1 and CDR2 (germline): DFQATT, SNEGSKA (reference sequence). Trimming removed 5 bases at V and 5 bases at J, with 15 bases between. The CDR3 runs 13 residues. CDR3 loop: CSAQKDPMTEAFF. The CDR3 region has the DNA TGCAGTGCTCAAAAGGACCCCATGACTGAAGCTTTCTTT.

The V and J genes are TRBV7-2 and TRBJ2-5; D not certain. Between the trimmed V and J ends, which lost 3 bases and 5 bases, there was a span of 7 bases. The germline gives CDR1 SGHTA, CDR2 FQGNSA. The CDR3 covers 12 residues. The CDR3 DNA is TGTGCCAGCAGCTTCAGTGGTGAGACCCAGTACTTC. Its translation is CASSFSGETQYF.

This clonotype came up a few times. The rearrangement uses TRBV30 and TRBJ2-1; 9 positions match TRBD2. This CDR3 has 15 amino acids. V was pared by 0 bases and J by 12 bases, with 12 bases of the junction left unmatched. The germline V gene has CDR1 GTSNPN and CDR2 SVGIG (reference sequence). This CDR3 is CAWSVRSSGERGQFF. The CDR3 nucleotides are TGTGCCTGGAGTGTACGGTCTAGCGGGGAGCGGGGGCAGTTCTTC. The whole variable domain, filled in from reference TRBV30 and TRBJ2-1, reads SQTIHQWPATLVQPVGSPLSLECTVEGTSNPNLYWYRQAAGRGLQLLFYSVGIGQISSEVPQNLSASRPQDRQFILSSKKLLLSDSGFYLCAWSVRSSGERGQFFGPGTRLTVL.

The chain links TRBV10-1 to TRBJ1-1; the match to TRBD1 covers 8 bases. The V segment lost 6 bases and the J segment 6 bases; nucleotides outside the gene matches: 6. Germline V gene lookup returns CDR1 WNHNN and CDR2 SYGVQD (reference sequence). The CDR3 length is 13 residues. The CDR3 is CASSFTQGAEAFF. CDR3 sequence (DNA): TGCGCCAGCAGCTTCACACAGGGGGCTGAAGCTTTCTTT.

This clonotype was found many times. The chain has TRBV6-5 and TRBJ2-1, with D unclear. V shed 8 bases and J shed 6 bases, with 11 bases lying between them. Germline V gene data show CDR1 as MNHEY and CDR2 as SVGAGI. This CDR3 has 12 residues. CDR3 coding DNA: TGTGCCAGCGGTCAGTTTAGCAATGAGCAGTTCTTC. It yields the protein CASGQFSNEQFF.

The rearrangement joins TRBV7-1 to TRBJ2-7, with 16 bases fitting TRBD2. TRBV7-1 is an ORF; its function is uncertain. This CDR3 has 20 residues. The trim removed 5 bases at V and 2 bases at J, leaving 15 bases unmatched. CDR3 nucleotides: TGTGCCAGCAGCGCACCACCGGGACTAGCGGGAGGGCCGAGGGCCTACGAGCAGTACTTC. Translated, it gives CASSAPPGLAGGPRAYEQYF.

This clonotype appeared a few times. The chain has TRBV27 and TRBJ2-3; no clear D. In germline, CDR1 is MNHEY, CDR2 SMNVEV (reference sequence). This CDR3 contains 12 residues. Trimming pared 5 bases from V and 5 bases from J, leaving 8 bases between. The CDR3, as DNA: TGTGCCAGCAGTGCGTCCGGAGATACGCAGTATTTT. Protein product: CASSASGDTQYF.

V gene TRBV19 combines with J gene TRBJ1-1; weak D call: TRBD1 (5 bases). With 2 bases removed from V and 4 bases from J, the gap between germline ends came to 11 bases. This CDR3 comprises 14 residues. Per germline, CDR1 LNHDA and CDR2 SQIVND (reference sequence). The CDR3 DNA reads TGTGCCAGTAGTATAAACGGGGGTGGCACTGAAGCTTTCTTT. Encoded protein: CASSINGGGTEAFF.

This chain connects TRBV15 to TRBJ2-7, with a tentative D call TRBD1 (7 bases). The CDR3 is 13 amino acids. V was cut by 5 bases and J by 6 bases, with 14 bases left in between. The V gene's germline CDR1 is LNHNV and CDR2 YYDKDF (reference sequence). Written as DNA, the CDR3 is TGTGCCACCAGCGTCCACAGGGGACTCGAGCAGTACTTC. Protein sequence: CATSVHRGLEQYF. The entire variable domain, with the rest obtained from reference TRBV15 and TRBJ2-7, is as follows: DAMVIQNPRYQVTQFGKPVTLSCSQTLNHNVMYWYQQKSSQAPKLLFHYYDKDFNNEADTPDNFQSRRPNTSFCFLDIRSPGLGDTAMYLCATSVHRGLEQYFGPGTRLTVT.

This clonotype came up many times. The chain joins TRBV20-1 to TRBJ2-7, with D tentatively TRBD2 (6 bases). Trimming removed 5 bases from V and 2 bases from J, with 22 bases in between. Per germline, CDR1 DFQATT and CDR2 SNEGSKA (reference sequence). The CDR3 length is 16 residues. The CDR3 spells CSAQPPGLTAPYEQYF. The CDR3 coding sequence is TGCAGTGCTCAACCTCCGGGACTCACAGCTCCCTACGAGCAGTACTTC.

About this clonotype: A read error is possible here, since a much larger clone lies one base away. The chain recombines TRBV6-6 with TRBJ2-5; TRBD1 is a possible D gene (5 bases). Trimming stripped 7 bases from V and 3 bases from J, with 12 bases between. The CDR3 length is 13 residues. The germline V gene has CDR1 MNHNY and CDR2 SVGAGI (reference sequence). CDR3 sequence (DNA): TGTGCCAGCATCCAGACAGAGAAAGAGACCCAGTACTTC. This codes for CASIQTEKETQYF.

In this sample, this clonotype turned up many times. The chain employs TRBV2 and TRBJ1-1, with D unresolved. Trimming stripped 6 bases from V and 1 base from J, with 3 bases between. The CDR3 is 11 amino acids. Per the germline V gene, CDR1 is SNHLY and CDR2 is FYNNEI. CDR3 residues: CASRENTEAFF. As DNA, the CDR3 is TGTGCCAGCAGGGAGAACACTGAAGCTTTCTTT.

The chain uses TRBV6-1 and TRBJ1-4, with 7 bases identical to TRBD1. The CDR3 contains 15 residues. The V and J ends lost 6 bases and 1 base, in that order; junction bases with no gene match: 5. Per germline, CDR1 MNHNS and CDR2 SASEGT. Here the CDR3 DNA reads TGTGCCAGCAGATCCGGGACAGTAACTAATGAAAAACTGTTTTTT. Translation gives CASRSGTVTNEKLFF.

The chain combines TRBV10-3 with TRBJ2-1; 9 bases map to TRBD1. The V and J ends lost 0 bases and 1 base, in that order; junction bases with no gene match: 10. From germline, CDR1 is ENHRY and CDR2 SYGVKD. This CDR3 contains 19 residues. The CDR3 here is CAISESKGQGMRSYNEQFF. The CDR3 region has the DNA TGTGCCATCAGTGAGTCTAAGGGACAGGGAATGCGTTCCTACAATGAGCAGTTCTTC.

Details on this clonotype: The junction and the germline gene differ at one end; a read error may be behind it. The chain joins TRBV29-1 to TRBJ2-7; 10 bases align to TRBD1. Germline-derived CDR1 and CDR2 are SQVTM and ANQGSEA. The CDR3 totals 13 residues. The CDR3 sequence is CSVEGQGGNEQYF. The CDR3 nucleotides are TGCAGCGTAGAAGGACAGGGGGGTAACGAGCAGTACTTC.

This clonotype was seen a handful of times. This may stem from a read error, because a much larger clone lies one nucleotide away. V gene TRBV19 combines with J gene TRBJ2-1; D call uncertain. The V gene's germline CDR1 is LNHDA and CDR2 SQIVND (reference sequence). Trimming cost V 10 bases and J 16 bases, with 23 bases left between them. The CDR3 contains 12 residues. The CDR3 sequence is CATNQGTAVSFF. DNA for the CDR3: TGTGCCACAAACCAAGGCACAGCCGTCTCTTTCTTC.

The rearrangement links TRBV24-1 to TRBJ1-2, with 10 bases that match TRBD1. The length of the CDR3 is 17 residues. The germline gives CDR1 KGHDR, CDR2 SFDVKD. With 5 bases clipped from V and 2 bases from J, the junction kept 10 bases outside the gene matches. CDR3 nucleotide sequence: TGTGCCACCAGTGCCCCCGGGGGACAGGGGACAAACTATGGCTACACCTTC. Translated, it gives CATSAPGGQGTNYGYTF.

This clonotype was counted ten times or more. The rearrangement uses TRBV4-2 and TRBJ2-7; 12 bases align to TRBD2. V was pared by 0 bases and J by 7 bases, with 4 bases of the junction left unmatched. The CDR3 contains 15 residues. Germline V CDR1 and CDR2: LGHNA, YNFKEQ. The CDR3 reads CASSQDLAGGREQYF. DNA of the CDR3: TGTGCCAGCAGCCAAGATCTAGCGGGGGGGCGGGAGCAGTACTTC.

The V and J genes are TRBV5-1 and TRBJ1-1; D gene ambiguous. The CDR3 extends over 14 amino acids. The germline V gene has CDR1 SGHRS and CDR2 YFSETQ. V lost 1 base to trimming and J lost 10 bases, with 17 bases between them. The CDR3 DNA reads TGCGCCAGCAGCTTGAATCGTTCAGGTCGAGGAGCTTTCTTT. This translates into CASSLNRSGRGAFF.

The rearrangement links TRBV7-2 to TRBJ2-7; D ambiguous. This CDR3 contains 12 residues. V dropped 1 base and J dropped 2 bases, with 3 bases sitting between them. The germline CDR1 and CDR2 sequences are SGHTA and FQGNSA. The CDR3 bases are TGTGCCAGCAGCTTAGATCCCTACGAGCAGTACTTC. Protein: CASSLDPYEQYF.